This T cell receptor beta chain is from a study of PD-1 blockade in mismatch repair-deficient tumors. In the study overall: All were previously treated, progressing patients with some twelve mismatch repair-deficient cancer types. Study results and limitations: Tumor-resident clones, often absent from pretreatment blood, expanded after pembrolizumab and then contracted.

Concerning this clone itself: Its antigen remains unknown.

Germline CDR1 reads MGHRA; CDR2 reads YSYEKL. The CDR3 is 12 amino acids. V was shortened by 0 bases and J by 3 bases, with 0 bases between the two germline ends. Generated by immunoSEQ multiplex PCR, the TCRdb table keeps only in-frame clones and is missing some. The profile shows some 97,000 clones, 82% of them singletons. PCR or immunohistochemistry showed mismatch repair deficiency in every enrolled patient. TCR sequencing covered three patients who responded to pembrolizumab. Material: peripheral blood, obtained approximately 35 weeks after starting pembrolizumab. This receptor was taken from an adult with mismatch repair-deficient cancer. The V call is TRBV4-1, the J call TRBJ2-1; D ambiguous. The chain's CDR3 is CASSQDYNEQFF. The CDR3 coding sequence is TGCGCCAGCAGCCAAGACTACAATGAGCAGTTCTTC.